This T cell receptor beta chain was profiled in a study of blood T cell repertoires in COVID-19. Study processing details: How many nucleated cells were present was estimated from reference gene primer amplification. The data were produced by immunoSEQ multiplex PCR, yet TCRdb's version contains in-frame clones alone and is incomplete. V and J calls and clone size are copied from that table; D and trimming were computed from the DNA. Among over 130,000 clones listed, about 90% were seen once. Germline values: CDR1 LNHDA, CDR2 SQIVND (reference sequence). The CDR3 is 16 amino acids. J lost 8 bases, V lost 5 bases, and 15 bases had no gene match.

This rearrangement joins TRBV19 to TRBJ2-1; 7 bases align to TRBD2. The origin of this receptor is an elderly woman with acute or convalescent COVID-19. Sequencing was done on a sample of peripheral blood. In DNA, the CDR3 is TGTGCCAGTAGTGCTAGACTAGCTCGAGGGACCGATGAGCAGTTCTTC. Translated: CASSARLARGTDEQFF. Using reference TRBV19 and TRBJ2-1 for the parts outside the CDR3, the full variable domain is DGGITQSPKYLFRKEGQNVTLSCEQNLNHDAMYWYRQDPGQGLRLIYYSQIVNDFQKGDIAEGYSVSREKKESFPLTVTSAQKNPTAFYLCASSARLARGTDEQFFGPGTRLTVL.